This T cell receptor (beta chain) was sequenced in a study of blood T cell repertoires in COVID-19. The overall study: There were acute and convalescent COVID-19 samples, and they came from the United States, Italy and Spain. T cells, B-cell-depleted T cells, or PBMCs provided the cDNA or gDNA that served as material.

Methods used by the authors: Counts of nucleated cells, estimated from reference gene primer amplification, were obtained. The protocol was immunoSEQ multiplex PCR, while the TCRdb copy is restricted to in-frame clones and leaves out a portion. V and J calls and clone size are as listed in that table; D and trimming were resolved from the DNA. Seen here are fewer than 350,000 clones, roughly 90% observed once, and the top ten hold approximately 12%. Those enrolled in Seattle joined during active infection and were followed longitudinally afterward. The CDR3 totals 14 residues. CDR1 and CDR2 from the germline V gene are SGHRS and YFSETQ. V dropped 3 bases and J dropped 2 bases, with 8 bases sitting between them.

This chain uses TRBV5-1 with TRBJ2-2; D unclear. The sample was peripheral blood. The clonotype comes from a woman in her twenties or thirties with COVID-19, enrolled during active disease. The CDR3 DNA sequence: TGCGCCAGCAGCTGGTCAGGAAACACCGGGGAGCTGTTTTTT. Its protein product is CASSWSGNTGELFF.